Following are 7 T cell receptor beta chains from one sample sequenced in a study of blood T cells in healthy people across ages. Using a J-beta primer mix together with a sample-barcoded 5' primer, a second PCR was run for about 7 to 12 cycles. Each CDR3 protein gets one entry after TCRdb re-called the 5' RACE reads with MiXCR. Of over a million distinct CDR3 sequences in the sample, 40% to 50% were seen once. The sequenced sample consisted of blood. The receptors come from a woman aged 55-69 years in good health.

This chain links TRBV7-2 with TRBJ1-1; D gene ambiguous. Germline CDR1 and CDR2: SGHTA and FQGNSA. The length of the CDR3 is 15 residues. The V end was cut by 2 bases, the J end by 1 base, with 11 bases between. This CDR3 is CASSLFGGPNTEAFF. CDR3 nucleotides: TGTGCCAGCAGCTTATTTGGAGGACCGAACACTGAAGCTTTCTTT.

This clonotype has a single count. The chain couples TRBV29-1 to TRBJ2-5; D is unresolved. Germline V lookup: CDR1 SQVTM, CDR2 ANQGSEA. The CDR3 is 13 residues long. Trimming stripped 5 bases from V and 11 bases from J, with 21 bases between. The CDR3 bases are TGCAGCGTTCGGGCTCTTGGTGGTGGTGAGCAGTACTTC. Protein sequence: CSVRALGGGEQYF.

The CDR3 protein is CASSPSWGGAISNEQYF. CDR3 coding DNA: TGTGCCAGCAGCCCCTCTTGGGGTGGGGCGATTTCGAACGAGCAGTACTTC. This sequence joins TRBV9 and TRBJ2-5; a weak D match, TRBD1 (5 bases). TRBJ2-7 matches the DNA end more closely, so the J call is doubtful. The CDR3 is 17 amino acids. The V gene's germline CDR1 is SGDLS and CDR2 YYNGEE.

The chain recombines TRBV15 with TRBJ1-5; D may be TRBD1 (5 bases). V lost 3 bases to trimming and J lost 2 bases, with 8 bases between them. Looked up from germline, CDR1 is LNHNV and CDR2 is YYDKDF (reference sequence). The CDR3 runs to 14 residues. In DNA form, the CDR3 reads TGTGCCACCAGCAGTGAAGGGGGCAATCAGCCCCAGCATTTT. The encoded protein is CATSSEGGNQPQHF.

A few counts support this clonotype. The rearrangement uses TRBV27 and TRBJ2-7; D remains unclear. The CDR3 contains 13 residues. Germline values: CDR1 MNHEY, CDR2 SMNVEV (reference sequence). The germline V and J ends were trimmed by 5 bases and 2 bases, with 10 bases remaining between them. The CDR3 region is CASSQAITYEQYF. CDR3 nucleotides: TGTGCCAGCAGTCAAGCAATCACCTACGAGCAGTACTTC.

The sample holds a few counts of this clonotype. V and J are TRBV5-5 and TRBJ2-5, with a tentative D call TRBD1 (6 bases). Germline V lookup: CDR1 SGHKS, CDR2 YYEKEE (reference sequence). The CDR3 spans 18 residues. V dropped 4 bases and J dropped 1 base, with 23 bases sitting between them. CDR3 nucleotides: TGTGCCAGCAGCACAGGGACAAGCCCTACGGGCTTCCAAGAGACCCAGTACTTC. It codes for CASSTGTSPTGFQETQYF.

The chain combines TRBV7-6 with TRBJ2-3; D is possibly TRBD1 or TRBD2 (5 bases each). V was pared by 0 bases and J by 4 bases, with 8 bases between. The CDR3 loop spans 14 amino acids. The germline V gene encodes CDR1 SGHVS and CDR2 FNYEAQ. CDR3 residues: CASSLARGPDTQYF. Here the CDR3 DNA reads TGTGCCAGCAGCTTAGCCCGGGGACCAGATACGCAGTATTTT.